What follows is one T cell receptor (beta chain) and its context. No antigen is known for it. The PCR had 60 Vbeta and 13 Jbeta primers. This table comes from immunoSEQ multiplex PCR, and its TCRdb copy is limited to in-frame clones, with some not included. There are 110,000 or so clones in the sample; around three quarters occur only once, and approximately 2% lies in the top ten. The sample belongs to a study of cytomegalovirus exposure and HLA in healthy donors. General observations from the study: CMV serostatus was the only recorded immune exposure for donors. A prior analysis recorded that most TCR beta V segments were productive about 87% or about 30% of the time. The HLA-A and HLA-B alleles of most subjects were reportedly predicted accurately from TCR beta sequences.

Trimming took 3 bases from V and 2 from J, leaving 11 bases between them. The CDR3 extends over 13 amino acids. CDR1 and CDR2 (germline): GTSNPN, SVGIG (reference sequence). The V gene is TRBV30, the J gene TRBJ2-7, with a tentative D call TRBD1 (5 bases). Sequenced material: PBMCs. The origin of this receptor is a human donor in good health. The CDR3 nucleotides read TGTGCCTGGAGCCGGCAGGGTACCTACGAGCAGTACTTC. This encodes CAWSRQGTYEQYF.